These T cell receptor beta chains were read from a single sample in a study of T cells in localized non-small cell lung cancer. Profiled with immunoSEQ multiplex PCR; TCRdb holds only in-frame clones, not every one. The repertoire holds about 21,000 clones, with approximately 81% as singletons. The sample consisted of PBMCs, taken before any cancer treatment. Receptor source: a woman between 40 and 69 years old with stage II squamous cell lung carcinoma. Each CDR3 is given with its conserved first and last residue. Fields, in order: V gene, clone size, J gene, D gene, CDR3 DNA, CDR3 protein. D genes are given only for firm matches. A row's size may be missing; if present it is once, few, many or a size class.

TRBV4-1	NA	TRBJ2-7	NA	TGCGCCAGCAGCCAAGCGTTTCCTAAGACCATGTTCTACGAGCAGTACTTC	CASSQAFPKTMFYEQYF
TRBV2	NA	TRBJ2-6	NA	TGTGCCAGCAGTTGGGGGGAAGGGGCCAACGTCCTGACTTTC	CASSWGEGANVLTF
TRBV28	NA	TRBJ1-4	TRBD1	TGTGCCAGCAGCCTGACAGGGCGGGGTGAAAAACTGTTTTTT	CASSLTGRGEKLFF
TRBV14	NA	TRBJ2-2	NA	TGTGCCAGCAGCCTTCCGGGGTCCGGGGAGCTGTTTTTT	CASSLPGSGELFF
TRBV4-1	few	TRBJ1-4	NA	TGCGCCAGCAGCCAAGTCCTCCGAAGAGACGATGAAAAACTGTTTTTT	CASSQVLRRDDEKLFF
TRBV5-1	NA	TRBJ2-3	NA	TGCGCCAGCAGCTTGGTTCCCTTCGGGGATAGCACAGATACGCAGTATTTT	CASSLVPFGDSTDTQYF
TRBV11-2	few	TRBJ1-5	NA	TGTGCCAGCAGCGTTCATAGCAATCAGCCCCAGCATTTT	CASSVHSNQPQHF
TRBV7-8	NA	TRBJ2-1	TRBD2	TGTGCCAGCAGCCCGGGACCGGGACTAGCAATGGATGAGCAGTTCTTC	CASSPGPGLAMDEQFF
TRBV4-3	once	TRBJ2-2	TRBD2	TGCGCCAGCAGCACCCGAACCGCTAGCGGGAGAAACACCGGGGAGCTGTTTTTT	CASSTRTASGRNTGELFF
TRBV4-1	NA	TRBJ2-4	TRBD2	TGCGCCAGCAGCCAAGCCCGTCCCACTAGCGGGAGGGCCAAAAACATTCAGTACTTC	CASSQARPTSGRAKNIQYF
TRBV7-3	NA	TRBJ2-1	NA	TGTGCCAGCAGCTTAACGGGGGCCGGGAGCTCCTACAATGAGCAGTTCTTC	CASSLTGAGSSYNEQFF
TRBV9	NA	TRBJ2-7	NA	TGTGCCAGCAGCGTAGGCCCTCAACCCCACTACGAGCAGTACTTC	CASSVGPQPHYEQYF
TRBV7-2	NA	TRBJ2-2	NA	TGTGCCAGCAGCCCACCGGCGAACACCGGGGAGCTGTTTTTT	CASSPPANTGELFF
TRBV19	NA	TRBJ2-1	NA	TGTGCCAGTAAAACCCAGACGGCGGAGCAGTTCTTC	CASKTQTAEQFF
TRBV5-4	NA	TRBJ1-1	TRBD1	TGTGCCAGCAGCTTGCAGGGGGCGATTGAAGCTTTCTTT	CASSLQGAIEAFF
TRBV4-1	NA	TRBJ1-1	NA	TGCGCCAGCAGCCCGACCAGAACGAGGCAGAGGAACACTGAAGCTTTCTTT	CASSPTRTRQRNTEAFF
TRBV6-1	NA	TRBJ2-1	TRBD2	TGTGCCAGCAGTGTGAGATCTAGCGGGAGTTTCAATGAGCAGTTCTTC	CASSVRSSGSFNEQFF
TRBV5-1	NA	TRBJ2-3	TRBD2	TGCGCCAGCAGCTTCGGCGGGAGTCCAGATACGCAGTATTTT	CASSFGGSPDTQYF
TRBV10-3	NA	TRBJ2-1	TRBD2	TGTGCCACGGAAGAGATGAAAAGCGGGAGTCGTAATGAGCAGTTCTTC	CATEEMKSGSRNEQFF
TRBV7-3	NA	TRBJ2-2	TRBD2	TGTGCCAGCAGCCCGATAGCGGGAGGGACCGGGGAGCTGTTTTTT	CASSPIAGGTGELFF
TRBV28	NA	TRBJ1-1	NA	TGTGCCAGCACTCCAGGGGACGTGAACACTGAAGCTTTCTTT	CASTPGDVNTEAFF
TRBV11-3	NA	TRBJ1-4	NA	TGTGCCAGCAGCGACCCTTATGCCACTAATGAAAAACTGTTTTTT	CASSDPYATNEKLFF
TRBV29-1	NA	TRBJ2-5	NA	TGCAGCGTTGATACGGCGGGAGAGACCCAGTACTTC	CSVDTAGETQYF
TRBV9	NA	TRBJ2-7	NA	TGTGCCAGCAGCGCGACCGCGTTAGGGGTAAACGAGCAGTACTTC	CASSATALGVNEQYF
TRBV4-3	NA	TRBJ1-4	NA	TGCGCCAGCAGCCAATACTGGAAGGGTGCAACTAATGAAAAACTGTTTTTT	CASSQYWKGATNEKLFF
TRBV6-1	NA	TRBJ2-1	TRBD1	TGTGCCAGCCCCCGTCAGGGGGCCCCCAACAATGAGCAGTTCTTC	CASPRQGAPNNEQFF
TRBV6-1	NA	TRBJ1-1	TRBD1	TGTGCCAGCAGTGAAGCTATCCGACAGGGGATGAGGGCTTTCTTT	CASSEAIRQGMRAFF
TRBV19	NA	TRBJ2-2	TRBD2	TGTGCCAGTAGTATTCAGGCTAGCGGGAGGTCGCGGGGCACCGGGGAGCTGTTTTTT	CASSIQASGRSRGTGELFF
TRBV7-2	NA	TRBJ1-2	TRBD1	TGTGCCAGCAGCCCAGGACAGGGGGCGCATGGCTATGGCTACACCTTC	CASSPGQGAHGYGYTF
TRBV5-1	NA	TRBJ2-1	NA	TGCGCCAGCAGCTTGATGGCGGACAATGAGCAGTTCTTC	CASSLMADNEQFF
TRBV18	NA	TRBJ2-2	NA	TGTGCCAGCTCACTCGTCCCTACCGGGGAGCTGTTTTTT	CASSLVPTGELFF
TRBV5-4	NA	TRBJ2-7	NA	TGTGCCAGCAGCTTCCCTACTTCCTACGAGCAGTACTTC	CASSFPTSYEQYF
TRBV28	NA	TRBJ2-2	NA	TGTGCCAGCAGTTTAAGTAGGGAGCTGTTTTTT	CASSLSRELFF
TRBV6-1	NA	TRBJ2-3	NA	TGTGCCAGCAGTGAATTCCCCCCAGATACGCAGTATTTT	CASSEFPPDTQYF
TRBV30	NA	TRBJ2-1	TRBD2	TGTGCCTGGAGTGTACTGGGACGGACTAGCGGGAGAAGTAAGTTCTTC	CAWSVLGRTSGRSKFF
TRBV21-1	NA	TRBJ2-7	NA	TGTGCCAGCAGCAAAGATTCTTCAGGACTACCCCCTCAAATGGAGCAGTACTTC	CASSKDSSGLPPQMEQYF
TRBV19	NA	TRBJ2-1	TRBD2	TGTGCCAGTAGTTTGGGGACTAGCGGGGCCTTGTACAATGAGCAGTTCTTC	CASSLGTSGALYNEQFF
TRBV10-2	NA	TRBJ2-7	NA	TGCGCCAGCAGCTATTTAGACTCTATCATTTCCTACGAGCAGTACTTC	CASSYLDSIISYEQYF
TRBV28	NA	TRBJ2-1	NA	TGTGCCAGCAGTCCGGGTATTAGGGGTAATGAGCAGTTCTTC	CASSPGIRGNEQFF
TRBV6-5	once	TRBJ2-5	TRBD1	TGTGCCAGCAGTTACAATACAGGGGGTAGAGAGACCCAGTACTTC	CASSYNTGGRETQYF
TRBV4-1	NA	TRBJ2-5	NA	TGCGCCAGCAGCCAAGTCAATGGGGTAGGGGAGACCCAGTACTTC	CASSQVNGVGETQYF
TRBV4-1	NA	TRBJ2-3	TRBD2	TGCGCCAGCAGCCAAAGGGTAGCGGGAGGGCCTCAGACAGATACGCAGTATTTT	CASSQRVAGGPQTDTQYF
TRBV6-6	NA	TRBJ2-5	NA	TGTGCCAGCAGGGACGGATTTTTTAAAGAGACCCAGTACTTC	CASRDGFFKETQYF
TRBV2	NA	TRBJ2-1	NA	TGTGCCAGCAGGACCGGGACGGCGGCCTACAATGAGCAGTTCTTC	CASRTGTAAYNEQFF
TRBV30	NA	TRBJ1-1	TRBD1	TGTGCCTGGAGTGCGCAGGGGGACACTGAAGCTTTCTTT	CAWSAQGDTEAFF
TRBV10-3	NA	TRBJ2-7	NA	TGTGCCATCAGTGAAGAGGAAAACGAGCAGTACTTC	CAISEEENEQYF
TRBV4-1	NA	TRBJ2-1	NA	TGCGCCAGCAGCCAAGTACGGCTAGCGATTTACAATGAGCAGTTCTTC	CASSQVRLAIYNEQFF
TRBV5-1	NA	TRBJ2-5	NA	TGCGCCAGCAGCTTGGGGAGTACAGCGATCCAAGAGACCCAGTACTTC	CASSLGSTAIQETQYF
TRBV7-3	NA	TRBJ1-1	NA	TGTGCCAGCAGCTTAGGGCACGGCCTTGAAGCTTTCTTT	CASSLGHGLEAFF
TRBV6-5	NA	TRBJ1-4	TRBD1	TGTGCCAGCAGACACAGGGGAACTAATGAAAAACTGTTTTTT	CASRHRGTNEKLFF
TRBV7-2	NA	TRBJ2-1	NA	TGTGCCAGCAGCTTAGACAATCTCGGGAATGAGCAGTTCTTC	CASSLDNLGNEQFF
TRBV5-1	NA	TRBJ2-1	NA	TGCGCCAGCAGCAGGGACCACAGCTCCTACAATGAGCAGTTCTTC	CASSRDHSSYNEQFF
TRBV25-1	NA	TRBJ2-3	NA	TGTGCCAGCAGTGAAGGTCCTCGTGGTACCTACACAGATACGCAGTATTTT	CASSEGPRGTYTDTQYF
TRBV9	NA	TRBJ2-2	TRBD2	TGTGCCAGCAGCGCCCTAAGGACTAGCGGGATTCCCGGGGAGCTGTTTTTT	CASSALRTSGIPGELFF
TRBV7-2	NA	TRBJ1-2	TRBD1	TGTGCCAGCAGCGCCGCTCCGGGACAGAGGCACCAAGGCTACACCTTC	CASSAAPGQRHQGYTF
TRBV5-1	once	TRBJ1-6	NA	TGCGCCAGCAGCTTGGGAGGGTCAAGGTCACCCCTCCACTTT	CASSLGGSRSPLHF
TRBV7-9	NA	TRBJ2-7	NA	TGTGCCAGCAGCTCAGGGACCTACGAGCAGTACTTC	CASSSGTYEQYF
TRBV7-8	once	TRBJ1-5	TRBD1	TGTGCCAGCAGCTTACTAGGACAGGGTGGGTATCAGCCCCAGCATTTT	CASSLLGQGGYQPQHF
TRBV12-5	NA	TRBJ1-6	NA	TGTGCTAGTGCCCAGGGGATACGGTCACCCCTCCACTTT	CASAQGIRSPLHF
TRBV10-2	NA	TRBJ1-1	NA	TGCGCCAGCAGTGAGATGAACACTGAAGCTTTCTTT	CASSEMNTEAFF